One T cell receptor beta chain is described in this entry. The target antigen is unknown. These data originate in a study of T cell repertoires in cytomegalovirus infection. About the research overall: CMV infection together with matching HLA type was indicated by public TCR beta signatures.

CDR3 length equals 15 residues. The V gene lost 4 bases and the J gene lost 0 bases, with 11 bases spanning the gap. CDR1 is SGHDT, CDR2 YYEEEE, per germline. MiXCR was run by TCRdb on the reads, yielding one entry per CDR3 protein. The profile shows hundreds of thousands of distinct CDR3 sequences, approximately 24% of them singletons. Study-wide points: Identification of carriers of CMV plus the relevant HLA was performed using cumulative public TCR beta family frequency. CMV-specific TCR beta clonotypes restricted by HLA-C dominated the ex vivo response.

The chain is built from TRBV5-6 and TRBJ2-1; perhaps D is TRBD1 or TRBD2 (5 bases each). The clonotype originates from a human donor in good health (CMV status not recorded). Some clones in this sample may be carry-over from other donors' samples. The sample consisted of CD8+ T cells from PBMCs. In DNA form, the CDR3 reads TGTGCCAGCAGCGGGGACGAGGGCTCCTACAATGAGCAGTTCTTC. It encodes CASSGDEGSYNEQFF.